This T cell receptor beta chain derives from a study of T cell responses to AZD1222 COVID-19 vaccine. A few counts support this clone. The identical CDR3 is also encoded by other nucleotide sequences in the sample. This table comes from immunoSEQ multiplex PCR, and its TCRdb copy is limited to in-frame clones, with some not included. The sample shows some 150,000 clones, roughly 94% of them seen only once. The V gene's germline CDR1 is SGDLS and CDR2 YYNGEE. The CDR3 is 13 amino acids. The germline V and J ends were trimmed by 2 bases and 5 bases, with 10 bases remaining between them. The TCR was taken from an adult in good health. This sequence joins TRBV9 and TRBJ1-1; no firm D call. This specimen was peripheral blood, taken on day 0 of MenACWY control vaccination. In DNA form, the CDR3 reads TGTGCCAGCAGCGTTTTAGGTGATACTGAAGCTTTCTTT. Encoded protein: CASSVLGDTEAFF. The variable domain in full, with the rest retrieved from reference TRBV9 and TRBJ1-1, is DSGVTQTPKHLITATGQRVTLRCSPRSGDLSVYWYQQSLDQGLQFLIQYYNGEERAKGNILERFSAQQFPDLHSELNLSSLELGDSALYFCASSVLGDTEAFFGQGTRLTVV.